This TCR beta chain was retrieved from a study of T cell responses to AZD1222 COVID-19 vaccine. Study results and limitations: Only six people who got AZD1222 tested seropositive at baseline. After the peak T cell response, and only then, were repertoires sampled.

Sequencing was performed with immunoSEQ multiplex PCR; in TCRdb, only in-frame clones are kept and a portion is missing. The data show 130,000 to 150,000 clones, approximately 90% seen once. On this clone itself: Its antigen is currently unknown.

Germline lookup yields CDR1 LGHNA and CDR2 YNFKEQ. V dropped 2 bases and J dropped 5; count of bases not matched to a gene: 11. The CDR3 runs to 16 residues. The sample in question was peripheral blood, obtained on day 0 of AZD1222 vaccination. The origin of this receptor is an adult in good health. The chain is built from TRBV4-2 and TRBJ1-2, with 7 bases aligning to TRBD1. In DNA, the CDR3 is TGTGCCAGCAGCCAAATCTCCGGACAGGAGGGGTATGGCTACACCTTC. Its protein product is CASSQISGQEGYGYTF.